The 25 T cell receptor beta chains below come from one sample, sequenced in a study of cytomegalovirus exposure and HLA in healthy donors. The PCR was carried out with 60 Vbeta primers and 13 Jbeta primers. TCRdb's table, derived via immunoSEQ multiplex PCR, lists solely in-frame clones and lacks some. This table has around 150,000 clones, 70% to 80% appearing once. The sequenced sample was PBMCs. The receptors derive from a human donor in good health.

This clone has just one count. The rearrangement joins TRBV13 to TRBJ2-7, with 9 bases fitting TRBD1. Germline V gene lookup returns CDR1 PRHDT and CDR2 FYEKMQ (reference sequence). This CDR3 contains 16 residues. Germline trimming cut 5 bases from V and 3 bases from J; bases unmatched to any gene: 11. In DNA form, the CDR3 reads TGTGCCAGCAGCCAACTGGGACAGGGAATTCTCTACGAGCAGTACTTC. Translating it yields CASSQLGQGILYEQYF. Full variable domain (outside the CDR3, taken from reference TRBV13 and TRBJ2-7): AAGVIQSPRHLIKEKRETATLKCYPIPRHDTVYWYQQGPGQDPQFLISFYEKMQSDKGSIPDRFSAQQFSDYHSELNMSSLELGDSALYFCASSQLGQGILYEQYFGPGTRLTVT.

As concerns this clone: One end of the junction is discordant with germline, which a read error may explain. In nucleotides, the CDR3 is TGTGCCAGCAGCCTAGCCGTGAACGCGGGAGGGCAGCTCGCAGATACGCAGTATTTT. This codes for CASSLAVNAGGQLADTQYF. The chain has TRBV7-9 and TRBJ2-3, with 9 bases fitting TRBD2. CDR1 and CDR2 (germline): SEHNR, FQNEAQ (reference sequence). The CDR3 is 19 residues long.

The J gene is TRBJ2-7, the V gene TRBV6-1; 7 bases agree with TRBD1. The CDR3 has 13 residues. With 7 bases clipped from V and 0 bases from J, the junction kept 3 bases outside the gene matches. Germline V lookup: CDR1 MNHNS, CDR2 SASEGT. The CDR3 sequence: CASMGDSSYEQYF. CDR3 nucleotide sequence: TGTGCCAGCATGGGGGACAGCTCCTACGAGCAGTACTTC.

The V call is TRBV4-2, the J call TRBJ1-2, with D possibly matching TRBD1 (6 bases). This CDR3 has 15 residues. Trimming cost V 0 bases and J 7 bases, with 15 bases left between them. CDR1 is LGHNA, CDR2 YNFKEQ, per germline. The CDR3 loop is CASSQDRAGAPGYTF. In DNA, the CDR3 is TGTGCCAGCAGCCAAGATCGGGCAGGGGCCCCTGGCTACACCTTC.

This clone was picked up one time. The V and J genes are TRBV9 and TRBJ2-1, with D maybe TRBD2 (6 bases). The CDR3 extends over 13 amino acids. Germline loops: CDR1 SGDLS, CDR2 YYNGEE. V lost 0 bases and J 9 bases, leaving 10 bases between the germline ends. CDR3 loop: CASSVGDLPEQFF. In nucleotides, the CDR3 is TGTGCCAGCAGCGTAGGGGACTTACCTGAGCAGTTCTTC.

This clone was counted only a few times. The chain recombines TRBV19 with TRBJ1-2; D gene unclear. Germline CDR1 LNHDA, CDR2 SQIVND (reference sequence). V lost 5 bases to trimming and J lost 10 bases, with 14 bases between them. This CDR3 has 12 amino acids. CDR3 nucleotide sequence: TGTGCCAGTAGTGAATCCGGGTACGACTACACCTTC. Residues: CASSESGYDYTF. The full variable domain, its missing parts supplied by reference TRBV19 and TRBJ1-2, is DGGITQSPKYLFRKEGQNVTLSCEQNLNHDAMYWYRQDPGQGLRLIYYSQIVNDFQKGDIAEGYSVSREKKESFPLTVTSAQKNPTAFYLCASSESGYDYTFGSGTRLTVV.

The chain recombines TRBV2 with TRBJ1-2; the match to TRBD1 covers 9 bases. The CDR3 length is 13 residues. With 7 bases clipped from V and 8 bases from J, the junction kept 8 bases outside the gene matches. Germline lookup yields CDR1 SNHLY and CDR2 FYNNEI. The CDR3, as DNA: TGTGCCAGCATCGCTACAGGGGGCGCGGGCTACACCTTC. This sequence encodes CASIATGGAGYTF.

The chain joins TRBV5-1 to TRBJ2-3; D ambiguous. Between the trimmed V and J ends, which lost 0 bases and 0 bases, there was a span of 11 bases. The germline V gene encodes CDR1 SGHRS and CDR2 YFSETQ. This CDR3 spans 16 amino acids. CDR3 sequence reads: CASSLVGAPSTDTQYF. The CDR3 bases are TGCGCCAGCAGCTTGGTTGGAGCTCCTAGCACAGATACGCAGTATTTT. Full variable domain (outside the CDR3, taken from reference TRBV5-1 and TRBJ2-3): KAGVTQTPRYLIKTRGQQVTLSCSPISGHRSVSWYQQTPGQGLQFLFEYFSETQRNKGNFPGRFSGRQFSNSRSEMNVSTLELGDSALYLCASSLVGAPSTDTQYFGPGTRLTVL.

Only a few counts were recorded for this clone. The V gene is TRBV6-6, the J gene TRBJ1-1; D gene unclear. This CDR3 has 13 residues. Deletions cut 6 bases from V and 6 bases from J, with 14 bases between. Germline CDR1 is MNHNY and CDR2 is SVGAGI (reference sequence). This CDR3 reads CASSQTPPAEAFF. For the CDR3, the DNA is TGTGCCAGCAGCCAAACACCACCAGCTGAAGCTTTCTTT.

This clone appeared a single time. V and J are TRBV6-1 and TRBJ1-3; tentatively, D is TRBD1 (6 bases). Germline lookup yields CDR1 MNHNS and CDR2 SASEGT. Trimming took 9 bases from V and 3 from J, leaving 9 bases between them. The CDR3 spans 12 residues. This CDR3 is CASQGNGNTIYF. The DNA of the CDR3 is TGTGCCAGTCAGGGGAATGGAAACACCATATATTTT.

The chain joins TRBV6-5 to TRBJ2-1; D gene uncertain. V was cut by 3 bases and J by 0 bases, with 9 bases left in between. The CDR3 is 15 residues long. Germline CDR1 is MNHEY and CDR2 is SVGAGI. CDR3 residues: CASSYFRSSYNEQFF. In nucleotides, the CDR3 is TGTGCCAGCAGTTATTTCCGGAGCTCCTACAATGAGCAGTTCTTC.

The V and J genes are TRBV5-6 and TRBJ2-7, with a weak D call TRBD1 (7 bases). The germline CDR1 and CDR2 sequences are SGHDT and YYEEEE. The CDR3 extends over 14 amino acids. V was pared by 0 bases and J by 3 bases, with 10 bases between. The CDR3 sequence: CASSLGRDSYEQYF. Here the CDR3 DNA reads TGTGCCAGCAGCTTGGGGCGGGACAGCTACGAGCAGTACTTC.

This chain uses TRBV7-6 with TRBJ1-4; D gene ambiguous. Germline values: CDR1 SGHVS, CDR2 FNYEAQ. Trimming took off 4 bases at V and 0 bases at J, with 9 bases between the two ends. This CDR3 comprises 15 residues. The CDR3 here is CASSSQRATNEKLFF. In nucleotides, the CDR3 is TGTGCCAGCAGCTCCCAGAGGGCAACTAATGAAAAACTGTTTTTT.

The rearrangement joins TRBV28 to TRBJ2-7; 10 bases align to TRBD2. The CDR3 covers 17 residues. Germline V gene sequence: CDR1 MDHEN, CDR2 SYDVKM. The V gene end was trimmed by 3 bases and the J gene end by 5 bases; junction bases not matched to a gene: 13. In DNA form, the CDR3 reads TGTGCCAGCAGTTTCCGTCTGCTAGCGGGAGACCCCAACGAGCAGTACTTC. Protein: CASSFRLLAGDPNEQYF.

About this clone: This sample includes further DNA sequences coding for the same CDR3. The CDR3 sequence is CASSLEGAGITDTQYF. For the CDR3, the DNA is TGTGCCAGCAGCCTAGAAGGAGCGGGGATCACAGATACGCAGTATTTT. The chain employs TRBV7-9 and TRBJ2-3; 7 nucleotides line up with TRBD2. J was trimmed by 2 bases and V by 5 bases; bases with no gene match: 10. This CDR3 has 16 residues. Germline CDR1 and CDR2: SEHNR and FQNEAQ (reference sequence).

V and J are TRBV5-1 and TRBJ2-7; perhaps TRBD2 as D (5 bases). CDR1 is SGHRS and CDR2 is YFSETQ in the germline V gene. CDR3 length: 16 residues. Trimming left V 0 bases short and J 2 bases short, with 15 bases between. CDR3 in amino acids: CASSLGSPLVTYEQYF. The CDR3 coding sequence is TGCGCCAGCAGCTTGGGGTCCCCACTAGTTACCTACGAGCAGTACTTC.

The chain is built from TRBV7-9 and TRBJ1-3; D unresolved. Trimming took 5 bases from V and 0 from J, leaving 11 bases between them. The germline V gene encodes CDR1 SEHNR and CDR2 FQNEAQ (reference sequence). The CDR3 sequence is 15 residues long. CDR3 DNA sequence: TGTGCCAGCAGCCCGCAGGCCTACTCTGGAAACACCATATATTTT. Translating gives CASSPQAYSGNTIYF.

The V call is TRBV6-6, the J call TRBJ2-1; the D gene is possibly TRBD1 (5 bases). V was trimmed by 0 bases and J by 10 bases, leaving 7 bases between them. The CDR3 length is 12 residues. Germline assignment: CDR1 MNHNY and CDR2 SVGAGI (reference sequence). This CDR3 reads CASSYSRQEQFF. CDR3 sequence (DNA): TGTGCCAGCAGTTACTCTCGACAGGAGCAGTTCTTC.

The gene calls are TRBV6-1 and TRBJ1-6; maybe TRBD1 (6 bases). V was pared by 7 bases and J by 8 bases, with 15 bases between. The CDR3 contains 14 residues. Germline V gene sequence: CDR1 MNHNS, CDR2 SASEGT. CDR3: CASTATGADSPLHF. The CDR3, as DNA: TGTGCCAGCACCGCGACAGGCGCAGATTCACCCCTCCACTTT.

With respect to this clone: This same CDR3 is encoded by further DNA sequences in the sample. The chain links TRBV29-1 to TRBJ2-7, with a weak D call TRBD2 (5 bases). The V end lost 5 bases, the J end lost 3 bases, and 8 bases lay between the germline ends. Germline CDR1 reads SQVTM; CDR2 reads ANQGSEA. This CDR3 has 11 amino acids. The CDR3 DNA is TGCAGCGTTCTTCGGGACTACGAGCAGTACTTC. Translating gives CSVLRDYEQYF.

A few counts support this clone. The chain recombines TRBV28 with TRBJ1-3; 11 nucleotides line up with TRBD1. Germline lookup yields CDR1 MDHEN and CDR2 SYDVKM. Trimming cost V 7 bases and J 2 bases; bases outside gene matches: 7. This CDR3 comprises 16 residues. For the CDR3, the DNA is TGTGCCAGCACTACACCGGGACAGGGGGCTGGAAACACCATATATTTT. It encodes CASTTPGQGAGNTIYF.

This clone has just a few counts. The rearrangement uses TRBV14 and TRBJ1-6, with TRBD1 matching 9 bases. The germline V gene encodes CDR1 SGHDN and CDR2 FVKESK. V was pared by 2 bases and J by 7 bases, with 6 bases of the junction left unmatched. This CDR3 is 16 amino acids long. The CDR3 DNA reads TGTGCCAGCAGCCAACTCAGGGGACAGGGAAATTCACCCCTCCACTTT. It yields the protein CASSQLRGQGNSPLHF. Based on the CDR3 plus reference TRBV14 and TRBJ1-6, the full variable domain is EAGVTQFPSHSVIEKGQTVTLRCDPISGHDNLYWYRRVMGKEIKFLLHFVKESKQDESGMPNNRFLAERTGGTYSTLKVQPAELEDSGVYFCASSQLRGQGNSPLHFGNGTRLTVT.

A single count supports this clone. The V and J genes are TRBV28 and TRBJ2-7; 8 bases line up with TRBD1. V lost 7 bases to trimming and J lost 3 bases; unmatched junction nucleotides: 8. Germline CDR1 MDHEN, CDR2 SYDVKM. CDR3 length: 14 amino acids. CDR3 nucleotides: TGTGCCAGCACCCAGGGGGCCCTCCTCTACGAGCAGTACTTC. Its translation: CASTQGALLYEQYF.

This chain links TRBV9 with TRBJ2-7; 14 bases map to TRBD2. Germline V gives CDR1 SGDLS, CDR2 YYNGEE. Germline trimming cut 4 bases from V and 0 bases from J; bases unmatched to any gene: 15. The CDR3 is made up of 20 amino acids. CDR3 protein: CASSPRLPGLAGASSYEQYF. In DNA, the CDR3 is TGTGCCAGCAGCCCCAGACTTCCGGGACTAGCGGGGGCGAGCTCCTACGAGCAGTACTTC.

This sequence joins TRBV7-8 and TRBJ1-2, with 7 bases matching TRBD1. Trimming removed 4 bases from V and 6 bases from J; junction bases left unmatched: 8. In germline, CDR1 is SGHVS, CDR2 FQNEAQ. The CDR3 runs 14 residues. The CDR3 loop is CASSWTGTADGYTF. The CDR3 DNA reads as TGTGCCAGCAGCTGGACCGGGACAGCCGATGGCTACACCTTC.